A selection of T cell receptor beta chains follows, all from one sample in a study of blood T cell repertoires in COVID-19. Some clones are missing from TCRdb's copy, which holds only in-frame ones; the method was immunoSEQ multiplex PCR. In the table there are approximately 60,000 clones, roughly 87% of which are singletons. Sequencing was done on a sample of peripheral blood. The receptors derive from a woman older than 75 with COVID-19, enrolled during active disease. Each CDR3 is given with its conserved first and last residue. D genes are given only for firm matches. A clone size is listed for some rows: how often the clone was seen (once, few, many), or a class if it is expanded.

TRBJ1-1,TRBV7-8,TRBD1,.,CASSARDRVRDTEAFF,TGTGCCAGCAGTGCACGGGACAGGGTTAGGGACACTGAAGCTTTCTTT
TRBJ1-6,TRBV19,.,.,CATQWGDSPLHF,TGTGCCACCCAATGGGGGGATTCACCCCTCCACTTT
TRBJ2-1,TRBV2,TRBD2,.,CASRSAGGLYNEQFF,TGTGCCAGCCGATCAGCGGGGGGCCTCTACAATGAGCAGTTCTTC
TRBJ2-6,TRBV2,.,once,CASSGGTPGANVLTF,TGTGCCAGCAGTGGGGGCACTCCGGGGGCCAACGTCCTGACTTTC
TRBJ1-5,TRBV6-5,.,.,CASSYSGSRDQPQHF,TGTGCCAGCAGTTACTCGGGTTCCAGGGATCAGCCCCAGCATTTT
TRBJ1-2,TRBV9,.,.,CASSVGAMSYGYTF,TGTGCCAGCAGCGTAGGTGCAATGAGCTATGGCTACACCTTC
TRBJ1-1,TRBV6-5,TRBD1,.,CASSSGGQGYTEAFF,TGTGCCAGCAGTAGCGGGGGACAGGGGTACACTGAAGCTTTCTTT
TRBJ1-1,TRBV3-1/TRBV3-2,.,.,CASSRRRVMNTEAFF,TGTGCCAGCAGCCGTCGCAGGGTAATGAACACTGAAGCTTTCTTT
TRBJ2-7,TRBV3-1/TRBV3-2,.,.,CASSQKDRSSYEQYF,TGTGCCAGCAGCCAAAAGGACAGATCCTCCTACGAGCAGTACTTC
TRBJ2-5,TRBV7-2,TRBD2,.,CASSIIGGGRETQYF,TGTGCCAGCAGCATCATCGGCGGGGGAAGGGAGACCCAGTACTTC
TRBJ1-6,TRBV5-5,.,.,CASSFMGSSPLHF,TGTGCCAGCAGCTTCATGGGGAGTTCACCCCTCCACTTT
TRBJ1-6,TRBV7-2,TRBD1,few,CASSPRTGDRLYNSPLHF,TGTGCCAGCAGCCCCCGGACAGGGGATCGTCTCTATAATTCACCCCTCCACTTT
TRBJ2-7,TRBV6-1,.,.,CASSEFGGADEQYF,TGTGCCAGCAGTGAATTTGGGGGGGCTGACGAGCAGTACTTC
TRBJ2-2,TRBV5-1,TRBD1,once,CASSSTGGYTGELFF,TGCGCCAGCAGCTCGACAGGGGGGTACACCGGGGAGCTGTTTTTT
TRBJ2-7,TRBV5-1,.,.,CASSRRDTGYEQYF,TGCGCCAGCAGCCGTCGGGACACCGGATACGAGCAGTACTTC
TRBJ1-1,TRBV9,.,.,CASSVAIRSTEAFF,TGTGCCAGCAGCGTAGCTATTAGAAGCACTGAAGCTTTCTTT
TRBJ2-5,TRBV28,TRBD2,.,CASSGLAGFETQYF,TGTGCCAGCAGTGGTCTAGCGGGATTTGAGACCCAGTACTTC
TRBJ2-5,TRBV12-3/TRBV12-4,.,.,CATTRDLRETQYF,TGTGCCACTACCCGGGACTTACGAGAGACCCAGTACTTC
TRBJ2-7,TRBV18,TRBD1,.,CASSTTGQSSSYEQYF,TGTGCCAGCTCAACGACGGGACAGTCGTCTTCCTACGAGCAGTACTTC
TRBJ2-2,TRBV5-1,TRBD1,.,CASSWGTGRPGELFF,TGCGCCAGCAGCTGGGGGACAGGGAGGCCCGGGGAGCTGTTTTTT
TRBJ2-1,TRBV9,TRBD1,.,CASSGTGVHEQFF,TGTGCCAGCAGCGGGACAGGGGTGCATGAGCAGTTCTTC
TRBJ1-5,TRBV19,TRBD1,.,CASSIEEGQSQHF,TGTGCCAGTAGTATTGAGGAGGGACAGTCCCAGCATTTT
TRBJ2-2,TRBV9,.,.,CASSVAGQNTGELFF,TGTGCCAGCAGCGTAGCCGGACAGAACACCGGGGAGCTGTTTTTT
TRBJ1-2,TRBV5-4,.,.,CASSGQGGANYGYTF,TGTGCCAGCAGCGGGCAGGGAGGGGCTAACTATGGCTACACCTTC
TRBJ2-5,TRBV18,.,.,CASSHSTDRQETQYF,TGTGCCAGCTCACACTCAACAGACCGTCAAGAGACCCAGTACTTC
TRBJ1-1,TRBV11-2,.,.,CASRGNTEAFF,TGTGCCAGCCGGGGGAACACTGAAGCTTTCTTT
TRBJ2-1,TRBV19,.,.,CASSPWALGDENEQFF,TGTGCCAGTAGTCCCTGGGCGTTAGGGGATGAGAATGAGCAGTTCTTC
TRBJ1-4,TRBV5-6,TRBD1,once,CASSLDRGQGEKLFF,TGTGCCAGCAGCTTGGACAGGGGGCAGGGTGAAAAACTGTTTTTT
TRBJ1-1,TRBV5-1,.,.,CASSLGGSTEAFF,TGCGCCAGCAGCTTGGGAGGGTCAACTGAAGCTTTCTTT
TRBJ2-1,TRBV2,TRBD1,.,CASSETGGPNEQFF,TGTGCCAGCAGTGAGACAGGGGGCCCAAATGAGCAGTTCTTC
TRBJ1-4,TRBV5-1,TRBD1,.,CASRNQGAGEKLFF,TGCGCCAGCAGGAATCAGGGGGCCGGAGAAAAACTGTTTTTT
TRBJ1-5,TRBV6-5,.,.,CASKLAGSNQPQHF,TGTGCCAGCAAATTGGCAGGGTCGAATCAGCCCCAGCATTTT
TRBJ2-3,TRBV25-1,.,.,CASSWGGRTDTQYF,TGTGCCAGCAGTTGGGGGGGGCGTACAGATACGCAGTATTTT
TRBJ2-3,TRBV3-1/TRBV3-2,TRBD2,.,CASSLDPGGTDTQYF,TGTGCCAGCAGCCTGGACCCGGGAGGTACAGATACGCAGTATTTT
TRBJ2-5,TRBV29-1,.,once,CSVGGQAGETQYF,TGCAGCGTTGGTGGACAGGCGGGGGAGACCCAGTACTTC
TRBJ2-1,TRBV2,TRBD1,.,CASSEKDRGLDEQFF,TGTGCCAGCAGTGAAAAGGACAGGGGGCTCGATGAGCAGTTCTTC
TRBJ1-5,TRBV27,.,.,CASSPSGAKPQHF,TGTGCCAGCAGTCCCTCTGGGGCCAAGCCCCAGCATTTT
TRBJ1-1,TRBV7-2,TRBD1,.,CASSLEWTGTEAFF,TGTGCCAGCAGCTTAGAATGGACAGGGACTGAAGCTTTCTTT
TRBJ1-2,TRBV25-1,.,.,CASSDRFYGYTF,TGTGCCAGCAGTGACAGGTTCTATGGCTACACCTTC
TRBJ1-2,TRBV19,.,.,CASSSILEGLDYGYTF,TGTGCCAGTAGTTCAATATTGGAGGGGTTGGACTATGGCTACACCTTC